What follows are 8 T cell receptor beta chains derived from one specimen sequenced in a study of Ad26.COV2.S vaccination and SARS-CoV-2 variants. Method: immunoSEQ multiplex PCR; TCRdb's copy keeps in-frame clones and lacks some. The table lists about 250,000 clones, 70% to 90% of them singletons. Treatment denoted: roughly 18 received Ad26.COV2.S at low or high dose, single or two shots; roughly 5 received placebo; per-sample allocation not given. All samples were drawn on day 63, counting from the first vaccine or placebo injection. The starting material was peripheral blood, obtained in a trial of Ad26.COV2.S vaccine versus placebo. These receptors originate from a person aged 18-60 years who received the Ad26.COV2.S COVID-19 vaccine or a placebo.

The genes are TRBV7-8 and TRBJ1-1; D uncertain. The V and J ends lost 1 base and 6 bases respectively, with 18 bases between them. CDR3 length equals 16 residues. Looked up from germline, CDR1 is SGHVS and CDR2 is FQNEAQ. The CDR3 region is CASSLGEVRRVAEAFF. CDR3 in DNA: TGTGCCAGCAGCTTAGGCGAGGTCCGCCGTGTAGCTGAAGCTTTCTTT.

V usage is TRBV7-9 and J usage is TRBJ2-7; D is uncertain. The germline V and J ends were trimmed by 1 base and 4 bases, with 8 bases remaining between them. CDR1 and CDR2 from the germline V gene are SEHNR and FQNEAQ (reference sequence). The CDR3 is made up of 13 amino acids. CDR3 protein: CASSLESKYEQYF. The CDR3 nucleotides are TGTGCCAGCAGCTTAGAGTCCAAGTACGAGCAGTACTTC.

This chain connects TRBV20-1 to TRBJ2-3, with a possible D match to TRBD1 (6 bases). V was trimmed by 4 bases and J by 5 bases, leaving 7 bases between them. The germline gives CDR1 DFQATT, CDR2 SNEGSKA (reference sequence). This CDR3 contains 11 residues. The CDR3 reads CSATGEDTQYF. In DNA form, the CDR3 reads TGCAGTGCTACAGGGGAAGATACGCAGTATTTT.

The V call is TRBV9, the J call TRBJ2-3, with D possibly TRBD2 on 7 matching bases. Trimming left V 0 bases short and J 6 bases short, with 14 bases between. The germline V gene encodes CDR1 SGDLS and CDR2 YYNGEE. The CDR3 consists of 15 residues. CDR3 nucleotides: TGTGCCAGCAGCGTAGGCGGGGGCCCGGGGGATACGCAGTATTTT. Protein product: CASSVGGGPGDTQYF.

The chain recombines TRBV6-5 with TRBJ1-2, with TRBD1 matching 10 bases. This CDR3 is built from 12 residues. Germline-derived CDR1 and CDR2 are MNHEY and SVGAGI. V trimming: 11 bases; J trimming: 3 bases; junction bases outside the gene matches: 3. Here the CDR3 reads CAVGQGDYGYTF. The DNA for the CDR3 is TGTGCCGTCGGACAGGGGGACTATGGCTACACCTTC.

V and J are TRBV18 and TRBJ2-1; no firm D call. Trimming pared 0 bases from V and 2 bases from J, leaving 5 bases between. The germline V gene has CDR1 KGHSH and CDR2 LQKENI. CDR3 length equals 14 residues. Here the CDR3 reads CASSPPNTYNEQFF. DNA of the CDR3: TGTGCCAGCTCACCACCGAACACCTACAATGAGCAGTTCTTC.

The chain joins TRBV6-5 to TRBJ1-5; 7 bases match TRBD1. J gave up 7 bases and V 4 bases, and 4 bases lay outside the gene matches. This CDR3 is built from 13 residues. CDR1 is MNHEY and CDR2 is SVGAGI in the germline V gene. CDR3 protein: CASSWGRGQPQHF. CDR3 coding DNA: TGTGCCAGCAGTTGGGGCAGGGGGCAGCCCCAGCATTTT.

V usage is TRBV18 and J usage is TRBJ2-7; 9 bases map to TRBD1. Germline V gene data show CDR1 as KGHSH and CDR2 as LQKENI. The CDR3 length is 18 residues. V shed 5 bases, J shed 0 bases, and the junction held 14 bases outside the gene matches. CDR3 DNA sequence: TGTGCCAGCTCAACAACTTTTCCGGGACAGGGCATCTCCTACGAGCAGTACTTC. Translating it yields CASSTTFPGQGISYEQYF.